Each of the 6 T cell receptor beta chains below was sequenced from the same sample in a study of cytomegalovirus exposure and HLA in healthy donors. The repertoire was sequenced with immunoSEQ multiplex PCR; TCRdb's copy has only in-frame clones and lacks some. The table records 130,000 to 150,000 clones, around 88% of them present only once. Specimen: PBMCs. Receptor source: a young woman in good health and CMV-seropositive.

The gene calls are TRBV27 and TRBJ1-1, with D possibly being TRBD1 (5 bases). CDR1 is MNHEY, CDR2 SMNVEV, per germline (reference sequence). CDR3 length: 13 amino acids. The V and J ends lost 4 bases and 4 bases respectively, with 10 bases between them. The CDR3 protein is CASSSGMSTEAFF. CDR3 bases: TGTGCCAGCAGTTCAGGGATGAGCACTGAAGCTTTCTTT.

The chain has TRBV7-2 and TRBJ2-5, with 7 nucleotides matching TRBD2. The V gene's germline CDR1 is SGHTA and CDR2 FQGNSA. This CDR3 contains 18 residues. V lost 3 bases to trimming and J lost 2 bases; unmatched junction nucleotides: 15. CDR3 sequence reads: CASSFSMATGGHQETQYF. CDR3 in DNA: TGTGCCAGCAGCTTTTCGATGGCAACGGGAGGTCATCAAGAGACCCAGTACTTC.

This chain links TRBV27 with TRBJ2-2; TRBD2 agrees at 7 bases. The CDR3 has 14 residues. Germline CDR1 is MNHEY and CDR2 is SMNVEV (reference sequence). Trimming at V came to 7 bases and at J to 6 bases, leaving 8 bases not matched to a gene. The CDR3 region has the DNA TGTGCCAGCATGGGGGGGTCGCTCGCCGGGGAGCTGTTTTTT. It encodes CASMGGSLAGELFF.

This chain links TRBV29-1 with TRBJ2-2; 11 positions match TRBD2. This CDR3 contains 15 residues. Germline assignment: CDR1 SQVTM and CDR2 ANQGSEA. Trimming at V came to 1 base and at J to 4 bases, leaving 2 bases not matched to a gene. In DNA, the CDR3 is TGCAGCGTTGAAGTCGGACTAGCGGGCACCGGGGAGCTGTTTTTT. Translating gives CSVEVGLAGTGELFF.

CDR3 in amino acids: CASSTRDRCTF. The CDR3 DNA reads TGTGCCAGTAGTACGAGAGACAGGTGCACCTTC. The chain recombines TRBV19 with TRBJ1-2; TRBD1 might be the D (6 bases). Germline V gene lookup returns CDR1 LNHDA and CDR2 SQIVND (reference sequence). CDR3 size: 11 residues. Trimming left V 4 bases short and J 13 bases short, with 13 bases between.

The gene calls are TRBV4-2 and TRBJ2-3, with 10 bases aligning to TRBD1. This CDR3 comprises 16 residues. Germline CDR1 reads LGHNA; CDR2 reads YNFKEQ. J was trimmed by 5 bases and V by 1 base; bases with no gene match: 6. Here the CDR3 DNA reads TGTGCCAGCAGCCAAGGCCTGACAGGGGGCGTAGATACGCAGTATTTT. Amino acids: CASSQGLTGGVDTQYF.